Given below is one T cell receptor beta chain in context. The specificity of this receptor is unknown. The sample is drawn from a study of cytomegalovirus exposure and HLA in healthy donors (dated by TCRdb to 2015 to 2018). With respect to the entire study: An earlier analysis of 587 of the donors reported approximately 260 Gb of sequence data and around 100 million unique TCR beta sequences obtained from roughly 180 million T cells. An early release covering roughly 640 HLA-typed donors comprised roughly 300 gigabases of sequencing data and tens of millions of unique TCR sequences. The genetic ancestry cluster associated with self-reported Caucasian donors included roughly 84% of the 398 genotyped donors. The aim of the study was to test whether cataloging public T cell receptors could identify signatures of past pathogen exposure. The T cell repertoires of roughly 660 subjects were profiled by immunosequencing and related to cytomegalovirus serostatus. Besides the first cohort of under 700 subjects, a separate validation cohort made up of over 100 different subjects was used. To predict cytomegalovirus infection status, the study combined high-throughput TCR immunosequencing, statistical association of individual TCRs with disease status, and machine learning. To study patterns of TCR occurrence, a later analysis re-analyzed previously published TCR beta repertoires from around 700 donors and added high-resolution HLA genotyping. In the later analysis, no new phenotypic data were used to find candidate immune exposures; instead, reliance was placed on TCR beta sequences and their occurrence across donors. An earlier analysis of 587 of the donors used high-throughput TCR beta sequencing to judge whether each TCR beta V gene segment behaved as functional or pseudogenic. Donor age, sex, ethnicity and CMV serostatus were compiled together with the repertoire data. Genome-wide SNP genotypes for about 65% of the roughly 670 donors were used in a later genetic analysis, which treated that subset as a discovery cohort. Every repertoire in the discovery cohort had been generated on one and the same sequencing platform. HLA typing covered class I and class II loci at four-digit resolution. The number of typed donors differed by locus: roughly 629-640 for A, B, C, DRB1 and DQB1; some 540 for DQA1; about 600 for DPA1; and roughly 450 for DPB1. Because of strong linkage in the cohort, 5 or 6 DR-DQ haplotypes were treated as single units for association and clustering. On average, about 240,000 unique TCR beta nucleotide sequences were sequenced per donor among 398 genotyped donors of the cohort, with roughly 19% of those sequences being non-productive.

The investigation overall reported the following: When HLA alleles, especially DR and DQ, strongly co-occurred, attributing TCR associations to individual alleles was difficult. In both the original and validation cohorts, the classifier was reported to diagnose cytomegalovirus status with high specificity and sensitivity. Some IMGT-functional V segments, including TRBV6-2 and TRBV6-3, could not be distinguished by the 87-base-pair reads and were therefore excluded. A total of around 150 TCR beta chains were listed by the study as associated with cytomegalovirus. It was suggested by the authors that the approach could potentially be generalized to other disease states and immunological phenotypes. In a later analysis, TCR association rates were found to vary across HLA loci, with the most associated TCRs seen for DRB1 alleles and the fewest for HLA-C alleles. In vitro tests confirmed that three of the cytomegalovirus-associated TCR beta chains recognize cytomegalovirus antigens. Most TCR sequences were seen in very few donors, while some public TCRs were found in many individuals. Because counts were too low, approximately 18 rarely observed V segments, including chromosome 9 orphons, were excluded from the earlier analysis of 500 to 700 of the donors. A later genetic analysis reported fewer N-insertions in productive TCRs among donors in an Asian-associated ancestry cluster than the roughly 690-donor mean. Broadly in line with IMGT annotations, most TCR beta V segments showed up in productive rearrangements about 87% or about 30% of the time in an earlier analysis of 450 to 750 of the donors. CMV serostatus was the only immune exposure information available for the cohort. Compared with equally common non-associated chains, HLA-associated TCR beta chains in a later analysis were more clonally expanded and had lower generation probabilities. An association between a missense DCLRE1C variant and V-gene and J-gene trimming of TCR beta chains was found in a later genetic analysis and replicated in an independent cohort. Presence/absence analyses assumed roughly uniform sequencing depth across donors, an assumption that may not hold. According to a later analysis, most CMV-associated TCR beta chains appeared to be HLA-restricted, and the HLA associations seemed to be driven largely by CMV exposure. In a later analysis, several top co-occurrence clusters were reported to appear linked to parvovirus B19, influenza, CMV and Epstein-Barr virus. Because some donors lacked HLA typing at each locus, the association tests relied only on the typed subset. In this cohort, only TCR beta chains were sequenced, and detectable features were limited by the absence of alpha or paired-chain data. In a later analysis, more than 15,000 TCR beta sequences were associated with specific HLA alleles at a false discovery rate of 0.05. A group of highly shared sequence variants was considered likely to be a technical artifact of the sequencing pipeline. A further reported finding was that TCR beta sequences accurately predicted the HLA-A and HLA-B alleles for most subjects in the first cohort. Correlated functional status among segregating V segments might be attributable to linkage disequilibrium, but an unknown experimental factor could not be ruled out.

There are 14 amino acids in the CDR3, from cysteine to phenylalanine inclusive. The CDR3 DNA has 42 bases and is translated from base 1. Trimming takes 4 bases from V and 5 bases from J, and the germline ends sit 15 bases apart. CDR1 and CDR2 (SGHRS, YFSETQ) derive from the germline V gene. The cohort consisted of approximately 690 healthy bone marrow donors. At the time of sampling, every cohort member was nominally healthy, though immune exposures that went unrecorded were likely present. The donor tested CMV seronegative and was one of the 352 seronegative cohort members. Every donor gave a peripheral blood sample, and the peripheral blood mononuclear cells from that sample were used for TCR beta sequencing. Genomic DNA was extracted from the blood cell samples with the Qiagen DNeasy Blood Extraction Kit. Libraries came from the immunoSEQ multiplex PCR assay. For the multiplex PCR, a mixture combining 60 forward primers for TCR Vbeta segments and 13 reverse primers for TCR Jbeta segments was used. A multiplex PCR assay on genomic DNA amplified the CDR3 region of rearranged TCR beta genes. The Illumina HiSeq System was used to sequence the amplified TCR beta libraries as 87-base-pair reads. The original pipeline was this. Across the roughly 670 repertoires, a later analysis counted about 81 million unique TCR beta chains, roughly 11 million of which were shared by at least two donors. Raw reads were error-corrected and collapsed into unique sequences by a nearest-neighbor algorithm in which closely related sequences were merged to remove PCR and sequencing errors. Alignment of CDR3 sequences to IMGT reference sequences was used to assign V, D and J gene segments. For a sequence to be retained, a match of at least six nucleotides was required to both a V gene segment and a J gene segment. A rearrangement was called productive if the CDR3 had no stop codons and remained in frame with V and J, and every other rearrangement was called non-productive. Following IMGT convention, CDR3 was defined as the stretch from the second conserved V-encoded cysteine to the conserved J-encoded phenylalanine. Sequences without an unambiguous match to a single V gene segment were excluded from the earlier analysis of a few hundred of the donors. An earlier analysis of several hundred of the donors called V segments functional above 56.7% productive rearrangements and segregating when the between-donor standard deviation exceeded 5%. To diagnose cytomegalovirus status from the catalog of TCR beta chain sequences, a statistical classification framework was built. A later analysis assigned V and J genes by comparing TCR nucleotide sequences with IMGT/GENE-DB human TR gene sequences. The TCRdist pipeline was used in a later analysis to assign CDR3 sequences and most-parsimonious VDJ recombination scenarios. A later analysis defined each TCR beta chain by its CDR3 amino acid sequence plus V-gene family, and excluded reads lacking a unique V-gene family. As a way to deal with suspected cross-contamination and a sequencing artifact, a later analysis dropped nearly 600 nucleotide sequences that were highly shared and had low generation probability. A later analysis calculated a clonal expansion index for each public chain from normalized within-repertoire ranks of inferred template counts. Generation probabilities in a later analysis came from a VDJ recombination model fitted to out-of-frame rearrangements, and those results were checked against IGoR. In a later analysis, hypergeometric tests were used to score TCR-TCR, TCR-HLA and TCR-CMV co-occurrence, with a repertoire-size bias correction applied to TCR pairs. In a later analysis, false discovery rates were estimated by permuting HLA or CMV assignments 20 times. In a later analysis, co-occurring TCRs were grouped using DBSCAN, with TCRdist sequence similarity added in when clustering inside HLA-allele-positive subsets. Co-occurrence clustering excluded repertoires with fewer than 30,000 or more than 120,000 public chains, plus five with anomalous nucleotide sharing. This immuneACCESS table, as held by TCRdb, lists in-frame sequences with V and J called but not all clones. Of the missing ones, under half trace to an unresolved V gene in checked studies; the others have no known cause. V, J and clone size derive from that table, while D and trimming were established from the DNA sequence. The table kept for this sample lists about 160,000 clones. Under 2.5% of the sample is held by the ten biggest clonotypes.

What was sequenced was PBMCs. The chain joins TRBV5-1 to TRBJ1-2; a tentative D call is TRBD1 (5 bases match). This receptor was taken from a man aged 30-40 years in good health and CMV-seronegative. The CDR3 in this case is CASSPGTEGYGYTF. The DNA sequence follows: TGCGCCAGCAGCCCCGGGACGGAGGGTTATGGCTACACCTTC. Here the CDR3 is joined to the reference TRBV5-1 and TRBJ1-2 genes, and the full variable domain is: KAGVTQTPRYLIKTRGQQVTLSCSPISGHRSVSWYQQTPGQGLQFLFEYFSETQRNKGNFPGRFSGRQFSNSRSEMNVSTLELGDSALYLCASSPGTEGYGYTFGSGTRLTVV.